This is a list of T cell receptor beta chains from one sample in a study of blood T cell repertoires in COVID-19. TCRdb's copy holds only in-frame clones and misses some; the assay was immunoSEQ multiplex PCR. The table lists about 50,000 clones, 83% of them singletons. The source material was peripheral blood. The receptor source for this set is a man aged 40-55 years with acute or convalescent COVID-19. CDR3s include the opening cysteine and the closing phenylalanine or tryptophan.

TRBV19,TRBJ2-3,CASSIGGTSTDTQYF
TRBV7-9,TRBJ2-3,CASSLGARADTQYF
TRBV21-1,TRBJ1-2,CASTRTGPLWAGYTF
TRBV30,TRBJ1-2,CAWTPGPGADYGYTF
TRBV3-1/TRBV3-2,TRBJ2-6,CASSPRDRDSGANVLTF
TRBV29-1,TRBJ1-4,CSVEVSGHNEKLFF
TRBV7-9,TRBJ2-5,CASSIRTAQETQYF
TRBV5-4,TRBJ1-2,CASSQDSNYGYTF
TRBV11-2,TRBJ1-1,CASSTSTGRNTEAFF
TRBV5-1,TRBJ2-2,CASSRQGGFNSAELFF
TRBV6-5,TRBJ1-2,CASRRGQAGTF
TRBV5-1,TRBJ2-4,CASSLGTQQGIQYF
TRBV12-5,TRBJ2-5,CASGLGGGETQYF
TRBV29-1,TRBJ2-7,CSVERDRGSEQYF
TRBV2,TRBJ2-7,CASRESLAVAYEQYF
TRBV19,TRBJ2-1,CASSKGVGEQFF
TRBV21-1,TRBJ1-6,CASSKVGGTDNSPLHF
TRBV5-1,TRBJ2-6,CASSVYSGANVLTF
TRBV5-1,TRBJ2-5,CASKEPGGSETQYF
TRBV11-2,TRBJ2-5,CASRRPGTNQETQYF
TRBV5-8,TRBJ2-2,CASSLASGNTGELFF
TRBV14,TRBJ1-2,CASSQDTGNYGYTF
TRBV6-5,TRBJ2-3,CASSSAGGGTDTQYF
TRBV7-2,TRBJ2-7,CASSTTTLEQYF
TRBV27,TRBJ2-2,CASSLDRAAGTGELFF
TRBV5-1,TRBJ2-6,CASSIQASGANVLTF
TRBV5-1,TRBJ2-5,CASSMTGQTSETQYF
TRBV19,TRBJ1-5,CASSIRAVGDNQPQHF
TRBV2,TRBJ2-7,CASSISGAYEQYF
TRBV5-1,TRBJ1-6,CASSLGASDNSPLHF
TRBV6-1,TRBJ2-3,CASSENPLARTQYF
TRBV7-2,TRBJ2-2,CASSLQSGNTGELFF
TRBV2,TRBJ2-3,CASSDRYRSWTDTQYF
TRBV7-9,TRBJ2-3,CASSLLYDTQYF
TRBV19,TRBJ1-3,CASSIRGGYGNTIYF
TRBV19,TRBJ1-2,CASSTEGRQGTGYTF
TRBV5-4,TRBJ2-5,CASSLENRGQETQYF
TRBV11-3,TRBJ2-5,CASSSTGGAQETQYF
TRBV11-2,TRBJ1-4,CASSSGGVNEKLFF
TRBV5-5,TRBJ1-2,CASSPWTGPNYGYTF
TRBV30,TRBJ1-5,CAWSGGRTVYSNQPQHF
TRBV21-1,TRBJ2-1,CASRGESTGGKSHNEQFF